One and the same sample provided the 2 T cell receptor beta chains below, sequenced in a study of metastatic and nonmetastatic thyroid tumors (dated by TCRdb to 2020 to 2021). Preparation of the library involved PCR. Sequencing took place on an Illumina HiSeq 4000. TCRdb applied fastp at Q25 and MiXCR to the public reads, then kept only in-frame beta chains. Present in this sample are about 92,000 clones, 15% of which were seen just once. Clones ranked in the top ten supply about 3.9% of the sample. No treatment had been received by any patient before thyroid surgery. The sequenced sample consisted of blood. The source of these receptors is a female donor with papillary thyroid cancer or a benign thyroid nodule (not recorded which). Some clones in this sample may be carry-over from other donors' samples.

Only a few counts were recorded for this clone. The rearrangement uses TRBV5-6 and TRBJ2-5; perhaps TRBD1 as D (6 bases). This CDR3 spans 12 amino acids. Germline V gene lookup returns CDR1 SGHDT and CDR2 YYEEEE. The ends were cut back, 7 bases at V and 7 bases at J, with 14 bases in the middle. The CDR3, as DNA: TGTGCCAGCCAGGGGCAGGTCGGGACCCAGTACTTC. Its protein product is CASQGQVGTQYF.

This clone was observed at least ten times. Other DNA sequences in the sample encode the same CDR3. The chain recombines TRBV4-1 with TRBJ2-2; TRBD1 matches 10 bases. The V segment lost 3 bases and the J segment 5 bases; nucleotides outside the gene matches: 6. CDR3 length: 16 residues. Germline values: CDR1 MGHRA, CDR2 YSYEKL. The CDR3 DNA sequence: TGCGCCAGCAGCCACCCGGGACAGGGGAAAACCGGGGAGCTGTTTTTT. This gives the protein CASSHPGQGKTGELFF.